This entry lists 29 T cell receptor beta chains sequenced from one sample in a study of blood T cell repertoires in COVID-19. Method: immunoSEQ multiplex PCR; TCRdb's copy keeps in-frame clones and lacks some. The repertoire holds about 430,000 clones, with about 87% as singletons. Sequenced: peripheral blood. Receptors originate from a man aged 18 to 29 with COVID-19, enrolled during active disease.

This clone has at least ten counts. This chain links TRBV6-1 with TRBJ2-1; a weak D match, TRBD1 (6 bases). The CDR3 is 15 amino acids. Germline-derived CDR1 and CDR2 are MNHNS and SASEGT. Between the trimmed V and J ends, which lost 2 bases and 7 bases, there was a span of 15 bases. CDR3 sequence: CASSELGRGGNEQFF. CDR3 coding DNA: TGTGCCAGCAGTGAACTCGGCAGGGGCGGAAATGAGCAGTTCTTC.

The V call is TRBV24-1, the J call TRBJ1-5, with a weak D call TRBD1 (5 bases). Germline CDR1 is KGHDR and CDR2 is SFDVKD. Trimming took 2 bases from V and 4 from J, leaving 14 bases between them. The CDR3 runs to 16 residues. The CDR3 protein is CATSDSTDSDNQPQHF. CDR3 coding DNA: TGTGCCACCAGTGATTCGACAGACAGTGATAATCAGCCCCAGCATTTT.

The CDR3 DNA reads TGCGCCAGCAGCAAAACAGGTGCTAGCTCCTACAATGAGCAGTTCTTC. It translates to CASSKTGASSYNEQFF. The J gene is TRBJ2-1, the V gene TRBV5-1; perhaps TRBD1 as D (5 bases). CDR3 length: 16 amino acids. Germline V CDR1 and CDR2: SGHRS, YFSETQ. Deletions cut 4 bases from V and 0 bases from J, with 14 bases between.

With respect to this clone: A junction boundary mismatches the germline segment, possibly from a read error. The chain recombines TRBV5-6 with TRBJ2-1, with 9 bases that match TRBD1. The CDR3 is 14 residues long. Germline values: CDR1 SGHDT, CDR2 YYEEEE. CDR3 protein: CASRLGQGRNEQFF. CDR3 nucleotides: TGTGCCAGCCGCTTGGGACAGGGTAGGAATGAGCAGTTCTTC.

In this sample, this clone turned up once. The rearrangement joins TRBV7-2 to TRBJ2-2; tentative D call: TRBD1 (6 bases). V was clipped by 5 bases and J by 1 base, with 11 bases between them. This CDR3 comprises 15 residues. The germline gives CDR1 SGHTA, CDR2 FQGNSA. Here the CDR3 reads CASSLDRQNTGELFF. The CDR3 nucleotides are TGTGCCAGCAGCCTCGACAGGCAGAACACCGGGGAGCTGTTTTTT. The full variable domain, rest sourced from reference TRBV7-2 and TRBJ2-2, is GAGVSQSPSNKVTEKGKDVELRCDPISGHTALYWYRQSLGQGLEFLIYFQGNSAPDKSGLPSDRFSAERTGGSVSTLTIQRTQQEDSAVYLCASSLDRQNTGELFFGEGSRLTVL.

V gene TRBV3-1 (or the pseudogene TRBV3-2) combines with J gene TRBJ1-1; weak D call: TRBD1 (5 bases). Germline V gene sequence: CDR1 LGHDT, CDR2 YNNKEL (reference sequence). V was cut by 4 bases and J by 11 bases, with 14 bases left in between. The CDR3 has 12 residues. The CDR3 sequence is CASSRAGGTAFF. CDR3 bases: TGTGCCAGCAGCCGAGCGGGGGGAACGGCTTTCTTT.

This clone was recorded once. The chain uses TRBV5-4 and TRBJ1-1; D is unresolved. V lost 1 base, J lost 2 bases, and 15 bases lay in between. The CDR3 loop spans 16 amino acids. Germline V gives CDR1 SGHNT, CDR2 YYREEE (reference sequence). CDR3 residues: CASSLNLWGANTEAFF. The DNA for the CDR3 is TGTGCCAGCAGCTTGAATTTGTGGGGAGCAAACACTGAAGCTTTCTTT.

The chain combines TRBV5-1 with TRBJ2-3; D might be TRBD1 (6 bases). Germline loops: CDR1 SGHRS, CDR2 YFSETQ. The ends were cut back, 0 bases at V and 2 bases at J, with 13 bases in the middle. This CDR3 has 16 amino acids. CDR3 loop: CASSLGSGVYTDTQYF. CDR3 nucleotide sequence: TGCGCCAGCAGCTTGGGGTCAGGGGTATACACAGATACGCAGTATTTT.

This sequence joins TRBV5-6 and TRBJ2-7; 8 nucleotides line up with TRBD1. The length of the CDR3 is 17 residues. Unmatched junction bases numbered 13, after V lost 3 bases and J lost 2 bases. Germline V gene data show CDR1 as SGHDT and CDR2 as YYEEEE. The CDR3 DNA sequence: TGTGCCAGCAGCTCGCCTGTTGGACAGGGAATAGCCTACGAGCAGTACTTC. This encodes CASSSPVGQGIAYEQYF.

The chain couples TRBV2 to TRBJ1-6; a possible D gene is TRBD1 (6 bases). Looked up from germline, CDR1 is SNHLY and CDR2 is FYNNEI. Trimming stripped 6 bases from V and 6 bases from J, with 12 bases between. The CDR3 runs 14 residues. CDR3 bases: TGTGCCAGCAGACTCAAAGGGGGTAATTCACCCCTCCACTTT. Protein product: CASRLKGGNSPLHF.

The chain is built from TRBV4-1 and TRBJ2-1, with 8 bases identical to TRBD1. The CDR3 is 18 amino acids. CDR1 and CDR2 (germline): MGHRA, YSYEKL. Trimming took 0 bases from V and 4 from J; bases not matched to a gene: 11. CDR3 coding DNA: TGCGCCAGCAGCCAAGATTCGGCTTCCAGGGGGCGGTACAATGAGCAGTTCTTC. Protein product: CASSQDSASRGRYNEQFF.

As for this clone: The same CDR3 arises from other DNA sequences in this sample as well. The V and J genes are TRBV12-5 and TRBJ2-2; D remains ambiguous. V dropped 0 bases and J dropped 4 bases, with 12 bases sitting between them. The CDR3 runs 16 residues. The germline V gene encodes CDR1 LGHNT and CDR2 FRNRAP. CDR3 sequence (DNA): TGTGCTAGTGGTTTGGTACTTAGCCCCCCCACCGGGGAGCTGTTTTTT. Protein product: CASGLVLSPPTGELFF.

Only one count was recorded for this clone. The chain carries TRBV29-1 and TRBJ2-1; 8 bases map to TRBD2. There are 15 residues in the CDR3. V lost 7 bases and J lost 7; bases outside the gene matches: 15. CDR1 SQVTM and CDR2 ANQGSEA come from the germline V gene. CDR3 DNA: TGCAGCGCTGGCGGGGCCGGGAGGGCCGAAAATGAGCAGTTCTTC. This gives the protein CSAGGAGRAENEQFF.

The chain's CDR3 is CASSGGSSYEQYF. Written as DNA, the CDR3 is TGTGCCAGCAGTGGCGGGAGCTCCTACGAGCAGTACTTC. J is TRBJ2-7 and V is TRBV2; TRBD2 matches at 7 bases. Germline CDR1 reads SNHLY; CDR2 reads FYNNEI. This CDR3 contains 13 residues. V trimming: 4 bases; J trimming: 0 bases; junction bases outside the gene matches: 0.

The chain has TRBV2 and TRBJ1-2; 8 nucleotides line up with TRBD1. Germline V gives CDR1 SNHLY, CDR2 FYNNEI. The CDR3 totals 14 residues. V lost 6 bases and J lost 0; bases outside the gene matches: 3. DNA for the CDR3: TGTGCCAGCAGCATGACAGGGGCTAACTATGGCTACACCTTC. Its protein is CASSMTGANYGYTF.

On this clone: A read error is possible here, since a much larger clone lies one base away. CDR3: CASSRDRGTDTQYF. CDR3 nucleotides: TGTGCCAGCAGCCGGGACAGGGGCACAGATACGCAGTATTTT. The gene calls are TRBV5-5 and TRBJ2-3, with 9 bases identical to TRBD1. Trimming took 4 bases from V and 1 from J; bases not matched to a gene: 1. The CDR3 is 14 amino acids. The germline V gene has CDR1 SGHKS and CDR2 YYEKEE (reference sequence).

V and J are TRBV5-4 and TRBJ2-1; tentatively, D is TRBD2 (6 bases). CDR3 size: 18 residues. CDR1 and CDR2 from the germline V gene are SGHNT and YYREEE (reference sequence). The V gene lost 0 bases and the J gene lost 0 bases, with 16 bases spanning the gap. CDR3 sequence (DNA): TGTGCCAGCAGCTTGGCGGTCCGCTTCGGGGGCTCCTACAATGAGCAGTTCTTC. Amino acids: CASSLAVRFGGSYNEQFF. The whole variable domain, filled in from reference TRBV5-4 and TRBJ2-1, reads ETGVTQSPTHLIKTRGQQVTLRCSSQSGHNTVSWYQQALGQGPQFIFQYYREEENGRGNFPPRFSGLQFPNYSSELNVNALELDDSALYLCASSLAVRFGGSYNEQFFGPGTRLTVL.

The CDR3 loop reads CASSGRGRGETQYF. CDR3 coding DNA: TGTGCCAGCAGCGGACGGGGCAGGGGAGAGACCCAGTACTTC. This sequence joins TRBV5-4 and TRBJ2-5; tentatively, D is TRBD1 (6 bases). With 4 bases removed from V and 4 bases from J, the gap between germline ends came to 14 bases. CDR1 is SGHNT, CDR2 YYREEE, per germline (reference sequence). This CDR3 region has 14 residues.

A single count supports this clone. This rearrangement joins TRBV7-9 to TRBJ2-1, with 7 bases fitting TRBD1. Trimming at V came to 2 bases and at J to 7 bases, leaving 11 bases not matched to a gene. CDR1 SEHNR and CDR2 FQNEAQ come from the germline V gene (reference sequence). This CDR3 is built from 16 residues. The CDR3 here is CASSLRGQNPGNEQFF. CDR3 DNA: TGTGCCAGCAGCTTAAGGGGGCAGAACCCAGGGAATGAGCAGTTCTTC.

CDR3 in amino acids: CASSERQGITEAFF. The CDR3 DNA reads TGTGCCAGCAGTGAAAGACAGGGTATCACTGAAGCTTTCTTT. The rearrangement joins TRBV27 to TRBJ1-1; 7 bases are a match to TRBD1. V shed 5 bases and J 4 bases; nucleotides not matched to a gene: 7. The CDR3 runs to 14 residues. Germline V gene data show CDR1 as MNHEY and CDR2 as SMNVEV (reference sequence).

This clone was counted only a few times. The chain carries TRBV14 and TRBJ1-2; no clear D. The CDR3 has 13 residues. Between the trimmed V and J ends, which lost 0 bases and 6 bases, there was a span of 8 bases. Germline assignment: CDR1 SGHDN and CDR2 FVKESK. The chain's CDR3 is CASSQDRRNGYTF. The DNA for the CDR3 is TGTGCCAGCAGCCAAGATCGTCGTAATGGCTACACCTTC.

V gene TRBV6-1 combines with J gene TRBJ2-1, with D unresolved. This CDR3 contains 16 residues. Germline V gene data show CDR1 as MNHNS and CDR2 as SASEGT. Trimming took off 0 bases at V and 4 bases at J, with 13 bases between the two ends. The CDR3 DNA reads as TGTGCCAGCAGTGAAGCCTTGTCAGGATTTTACAATGAGCAGTTCTTC. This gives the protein CASSEALSGFYNEQFF.

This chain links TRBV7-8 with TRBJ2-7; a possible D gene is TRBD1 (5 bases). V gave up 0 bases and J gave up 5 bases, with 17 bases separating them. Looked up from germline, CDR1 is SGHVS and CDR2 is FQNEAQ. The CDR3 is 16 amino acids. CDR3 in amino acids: CASSLAQGAVSDEQYF. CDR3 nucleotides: TGTGCCAGCAGCTTAGCGCAGGGCGCTGTCTCGGACGAGCAGTACTTC.

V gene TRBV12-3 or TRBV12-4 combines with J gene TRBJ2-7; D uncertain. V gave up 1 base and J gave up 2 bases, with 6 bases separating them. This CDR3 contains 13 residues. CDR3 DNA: TGTGCCAGCAGTTTAGTTCGAGCCTACGAGCAGTACTTC. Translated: CASSLVRAYEQYF.

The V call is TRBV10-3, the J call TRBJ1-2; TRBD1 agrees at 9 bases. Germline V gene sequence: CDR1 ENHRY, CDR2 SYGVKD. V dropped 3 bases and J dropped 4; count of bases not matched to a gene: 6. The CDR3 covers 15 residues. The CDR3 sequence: CAISDEKQGAYGYTF. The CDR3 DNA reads TGTGCCATCAGTGATGAAAAACAGGGGGCCTATGGCTACACCTTC.

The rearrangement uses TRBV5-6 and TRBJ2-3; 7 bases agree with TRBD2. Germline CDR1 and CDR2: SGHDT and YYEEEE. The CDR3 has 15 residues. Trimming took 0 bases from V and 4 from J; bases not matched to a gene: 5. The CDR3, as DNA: TGTGCCAGCAGCTTGGAACGGGGGGATCCAGATACGCAGTATTTT. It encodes CASSLERGDPDTQYF.

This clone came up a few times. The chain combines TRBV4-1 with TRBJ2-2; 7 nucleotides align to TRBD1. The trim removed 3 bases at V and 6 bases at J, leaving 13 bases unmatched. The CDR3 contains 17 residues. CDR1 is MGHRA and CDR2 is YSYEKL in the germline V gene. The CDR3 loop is CASSQGLTGEGAGELFF. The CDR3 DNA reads TGCGCCAGCAGCCAGGGGTTAACAGGGGAAGGGGCCGGGGAGCTGTTTTTT.

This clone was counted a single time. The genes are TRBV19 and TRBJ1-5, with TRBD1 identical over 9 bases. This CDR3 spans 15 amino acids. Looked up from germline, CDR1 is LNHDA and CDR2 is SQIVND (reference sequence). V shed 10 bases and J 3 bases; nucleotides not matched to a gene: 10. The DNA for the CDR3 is TGTGCCACTACACCGGGACAGGGACTCAATCAGCCCCAGCATTTT. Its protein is CATTPGQGLNQPQHF.

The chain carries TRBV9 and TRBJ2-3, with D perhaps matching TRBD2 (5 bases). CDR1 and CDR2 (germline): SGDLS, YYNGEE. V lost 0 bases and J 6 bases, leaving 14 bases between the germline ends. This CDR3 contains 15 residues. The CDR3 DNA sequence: TGTGCCAGCAGCGTAGCCTCAAAGACGGGGGATACGCAGTATTTT. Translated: CASSVASKTGDTQYF. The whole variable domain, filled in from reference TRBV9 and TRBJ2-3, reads DSGVTQTPKHLITATGQRVTLRCSPRSGDLSVYWYQQSLDQGLQFLIQYYNGEERAKGNILERFSAQQFPDLHSELNLSSLELGDSALYFCASSVASKTGDTQYFGPGTRLTVL.